This T cell receptor beta chain originates from a study of blood T cell repertoires in COVID-19. Looking at the study overall: The United States, Italy and Spain were the sources of the acute and convalescent COVID-19 samples.

This CDR3 has 14 residues. CDR1 is LNHDA, CDR2 SQIVND, per germline (reference sequence). Losses at the gene ends were 5 bases for V and 4 bases for J; bases not matched to a gene: 5. How the authors handled the data: How many nucleated cells were present was estimated from reference gene primer amplification. Libraries were prepared by immunoSEQ multiplex PCR; TCRdb keeps only in-frame clonotypes and omits some of them. V, J and clone size derive from that table, while D and trimming were established from the DNA sequence. Among around 130,000 clones listed, about 86% were seen once. The receptor was isolated from a woman aged 45 to 65 with acute or convalescent COVID-19. This chain joins TRBV19 and TRBJ1-1, with 9 bases aligning to TRBD1. Sequenced input: peripheral blood. CDR3 nucleotides: TGTGCCAGTAGTCATGGGGGACAGGGCACTGAAGCTTTCTTT. Translating it yields CASSHGGQGTEAFF. Based on the CDR3 plus reference TRBV19 and TRBJ1-1, the full variable domain is DGGITQSPKYLFRKEGQNVTLSCEQNLNHDAMYWYRQDPGQGLRLIYYSQIVNDFQKGDIAEGYSVSREKKESFPLTVTSAQKNPTAFYLCASSHGGQGTEAFFGQGTRLTVV.